One sample yielded the 21 T cell receptor beta chains listed below, sequenced in a study of T cell repertoires in cytomegalovirus infection (dated by TCRdb to between 2018 and 2021). The sample was run on an Illumina HiSeq 1500. The public reads were quality trimmed at Q25 with fastp and then assembled into clones with MiXCR by TCRdb, keeping productive beta chains. Entries that share a CDR3 protein sequence are merged under the most common genes and DNA. The sample table lists 550,000 to 700,000 distinct CDR3 sequences, roughly 42% of them with a count of one. 48% of the sample goes to the ten largest clones. What this sample's treatment or condition label stands for: in vitro stimulation with specific CMV peptide epitopes to enrich CMV-specific T cells. What these receptors recognize is not known. Here the sequenced sample was cultured PBMCs, taken from culture after CMV antigen stimulation. The receptors derive from a human donor in good health (CMV status not recorded). Some clones in this sample may be carry-over from other donors' samples.

This clonotype was detected many times. The genes are TRBV7-2 and TRBJ2-4, with D uncertain. V dropped 5 bases and J dropped 6 bases, with 11 bases sitting between them. The CDR3 sequence is 13 residues long. CDR1 is SGHTA and CDR2 is FQGNSA in the germline V gene. The CDR3 sequence is CASSPLVANIQYF. CDR3 DNA: TGTGCCAGCAGCCCCCTGGTGGCAAACATTCAGTACTTC. The variable domain in full, with the rest retrieved from reference TRBV7-2 and TRBJ2-4, is GAGVSQSPSNKVTEKGKDVELRCDPISGHTALYWYRQSLGQGLEFLIYFQGNSAPDKSGLPSDRFSAERTGGSVSTLTIQRTQQEDSAVYLCASSPLVANIQYFGAGTRLSVL.

This clonotype has ten or more counts. The chain joins TRBV7-8 to TRBJ1-2, with D uncertain. Trimming took 1 base from V and 4 from J, leaving 10 bases between them. The CDR3 is made up of 14 amino acids. Germline assignment: CDR1 SGHVS and CDR2 FQNEAQ. The CDR3 here is CASSLGRWAYGYTF. The CDR3 nucleotides are TGTGCCAGCAGCTTAGGGCGGTGGGCCTATGGCTACACCTTC. The variable domain in full, with the rest retrieved from reference TRBV7-8 and TRBJ1-2, is GAGVSQSPRYKVAKRGQDVALRCDPISGHVSLFWYQQALGQGPEFLTYFQNEAQLDKSGLPSDRFFAERPEGSVSTLKIQRTQQEDSAVYLCASSLGRWAYGYTFGSGTRLTVV.

V is TRBV18 and J is TRBJ2-1; the match to TRBD2 covers 13 bases. After removal of 2 bases from V and 10 bases from J, the junction contained 8 bases not matched to a gene. The germline V gene has CDR1 KGHSH and CDR2 LQKENI. The CDR3 spans 16 residues. CDR3 amino acids: CASSPRTSGSVGEQFF. CDR3 sequence (DNA): TGTGCCAGCTCACCAAGGACTAGCGGGAGTGTAGGAGAGCAGTTCTTC.

This clonotype came up a few times. The chain carries TRBV7-9 and TRBJ1-2; 8 bases line up with TRBD1. This CDR3 is built from 16 residues. Germline V CDR1 and CDR2: SEHNR, FQNEAQ (reference sequence). Unmatched junction bases numbered 10, after V lost 5 bases and J lost 2 bases. The CDR3: CASSPGTGTLNYGYTF. CDR3 coding DNA: TGTGCCAGCAGCCCCGGGACAGGAACACTAAACTATGGCTACACCTTC.

The rearrangement joins TRBV27 to TRBJ2-7, with 7 bases aligning to TRBD1. Looked up from germline, CDR1 is MNHEY and CDR2 is SMNVEV (reference sequence). The CDR3 has 16 residues. V lost 2 bases, J lost 2 bases, and 9 bases stayed unmatched. The CDR3 loop is CASSLINRGFTYEQYF. As DNA, the CDR3 is TGTGCCAGCAGTTTAATTAACAGGGGTTTCACCTACGAGCAGTACTTC.

V is TRBV7-7 and J is TRBJ2-2; D gene uncertain. From germline, CDR1 is SSHAT and CDR2 FNYEAQ (reference sequence). V gave up 5 bases and J gave up 1 base, with 11 bases separating them. The CDR3 totals 15 residues. The CDR3 nucleotides read TGTGCCAGCAGCCCCCGGACGGAGAACACCGGGGAGCTGTTTTTT. It encodes CASSPRTENTGELFF.

This clonotype was detected only a few times. The V call is TRBV7-2, the J call TRBJ1-3, with D possibly being TRBD1 (6 bases). Deletions cut 3 bases from V and 0 bases from J, with 9 bases between. The CDR3 length is 15 residues. CDR1 and CDR2 from the germline V gene are SGHTA and FQGNSA. CDR3 in DNA: TGTGCCAGCAGCTTTGACAGGACCTCTGGAAACACCATATATTTT. Its protein is CASSFDRTSGNTIYF.

The chain employs TRBV4-1 and TRBJ2-7; TRBD1 is a possible D gene (6 bases). Germline assignment: CDR1 MGHRA and CDR2 YSYEKL. V gave up 0 bases and J gave up 3 bases, with 12 bases separating them. The CDR3 length is 15 residues. The chain's CDR3 is CASSQDPRGGYEQYF. The CDR3 DNA reads TGCGCCAGCAGCCAAGATCCTAGAGGGGGCTACGAGCAGTACTTC.

This chain joins TRBV4-1 and TRBJ2-5; TRBD1 aligns across 12 bases. V shed 3 bases, J shed 3 bases, and the junction held 5 bases outside the gene matches. The CDR3 extends over 16 amino acids. Germline V lookup: CDR1 MGHRA, CDR2 YSYEKL. CDR3 residues: CASSQGQGAREETQYF. As DNA, the CDR3 is TGCGCCAGCAGCCAGGGACAGGGGGCGCGGGAAGAGACCCAGTACTTC.

This clonotype was seen many times. V is TRBV7-2 and J is TRBJ1-1; D may be TRBD1 (5 bases). Germline lookup yields CDR1 SGHTA and CDR2 FQGNSA. The V end lost 5 bases, the J end lost 0 bases, and 16 bases lay between the germline ends. This CDR3 is 16 amino acids long. CDR3 DNA sequence: TGTGCCAGCAGCCGAGAGGCGTCAGGGCTGAACACTGAAGCTTTCTTT. It translates to CASSREASGLNTEAFF.

This clonotype was counted a few times. This chain uses TRBV7-6 with TRBJ1-1; D gene uncertain. This CDR3 contains 15 residues. The V end lost 1 base, the J end lost 0 bases, and 9 bases lay between the germline ends. CDR1 is SGHVS, CDR2 FNYEAQ, per germline. The CDR3 DNA reads TGTGCCAGCAGCTTAGTTCTGGCATTGAACACTGAAGCTTTCTTT. It codes for CASSLVLALNTEAFF.

This clonotype was counted a few times. V gene TRBV19 combines with J gene TRBJ2-6, with D possibly being TRBD1 or TRBD2 (6 bases each). The V end was cut by 9 bases, the J end by 3 bases, with 18 bases between. Germline V lookup: CDR1 LNHDA, CDR2 SQIVND (reference sequence). The length of the CDR3 is 16 residues. The CDR3 DNA reads TGTGCCAGCTCTATATCGGGGGCCAATGGGGCCAACGTCCTGACTTTC. Translation gives CASSISGANGANVLTF.

This clonotype showed up just once. This chain joins TRBV3-1 and TRBJ1-4, with TRBD1 matching over 7 bases. Germline lookup yields CDR1 LGHDT and CDR2 YNNKEL (reference sequence). V was pared by 0 bases and J by 8 bases, with 9 bases of the junction left unmatched. The length of the CDR3 is 16 residues. The DNA for the CDR3 is TGTGCCAGCAGCCAAGATCAGACAGGGCTTCGAGAAAAACTGTTTTTT. It yields the protein CASSQDQTGLREKLFF.

This chain links TRBV12-3 or TRBV12-4 with TRBJ2-5; D gene uncertain. The CDR3 is 13 residues long. The V and J ends lost 6 bases and 8 bases respectively, with 16 bases between them. The CDR3 loop is CASRSLLTLTQYF. The CDR3, as DNA: TGTGCCAGCAGAAGCCTCCTTACTCTTACCCAGTACTTC.

This clonotype was picked up a small number of times. This chain joins TRBV7-2 and TRBJ2-5; D is perhaps TRBD2 (7 bases). The length of the CDR3 is 16 residues. Germline-derived CDR1 and CDR2 are SGHTA and FQGNSA. Trimming pared 3 bases from V and 5 bases from J, leaving 19 bases between. The CDR3 nucleotides are TGTGCCAGCAGCTTGTTCATCGCGGGGGCGGGGGAGACCCAGTACTTC. Protein product: CASSLFIAGAGETQYF.

This clonotype appeared a few times. This chain uses TRBV6-1 with TRBJ1-1, with D possibly matching TRBD1 (5 bases). The CDR3 is 14 amino acids. Trimming took 6 bases from V and 3 from J, leaving 14 bases between them. Per germline, CDR1 MNHNS and CDR2 SASEGT. The CDR3 here is CASRFTGTYTEAFF. CDR3 nucleotides: TGTGCCAGCAGATTTACCGGGACCTACACTGAAGCTTTCTTT.

This clonotype was seen only a few times. The rearrangement joins TRBV12-3 or TRBV12-4 to TRBJ2-3; D is unresolved. V shed 6 bases and J shed 5 bases, with 12 bases lying between them. This CDR3 is 13 amino acids long. In DNA form, the CDR3 reads TGTGCCAGCAGCCCCTACGAAGGAGATACGCAGTATTTT. Its protein product is CASSPYEGDTQYF.

Only a few counts were recorded for this clonotype. This chain uses TRBV7-2 with TRBJ2-7; a weak D match, TRBD2 (7 bases). V gave up 4 bases and J gave up 4 bases, with 17 bases separating them. Germline V gene lookup returns CDR1 SGHTA and CDR2 FQGNSA. The CDR3 loop spans 15 amino acids. CDR3 DNA sequence: TGTGCCAGCAGCTCGCTAGGGGCGGGGGCTTACGAGCAGTACTTC. This gives the protein CASSSLGAGAYEQYF.

This clonotype showed up just a few times. This rearrangement joins TRBV20-1 to TRBJ1-2, with D uncertain. Trimming took 1 base from V and 9 from J, leaving 15 bases between them. The length of the CDR3 is 13 residues. Germline V gives CDR1 DFQATT, CDR2 SNEGSKA (reference sequence). DNA of the CDR3: TGCAGTGCTAGAGCTGCAGCCTCGAGGAGCTACACCTTC. This codes for CSARAAASRSYTF.

The V and J genes are TRBV20-1 and TRBJ1-5; D is undetermined. The V gene's germline CDR1 is DFQATT and CDR2 SNEGSKA (reference sequence). Trimming took 1 base from V and 0 from J, leaving 13 bases between them. The CDR3 is 16 amino acids. CDR3 protein: CSARGRELYSNQPQHF. CDR3 in DNA: TGCAGTGCTAGAGGAAGGGAACTCTATAGCAATCAGCCCCAGCATTTT.

This clonotype was seen only a few times. V and J are TRBV7-9 and TRBJ2-3, with 8 bases identical to TRBD2. The CDR3 is 16 residues long. Germline-derived CDR1 and CDR2 are SEHNR and FQNEAQ (reference sequence). The V and J ends lost 5 bases and 2 bases, in that order; junction bases with no gene match: 9. CDR3 sequence reads: CASSPRTSRNTDTQYF. The CDR3 DNA is TGTGCCAGCAGCCCCCGGACTAGCCGAAACACAGATACGCAGTATTTT.